This entry describes one TCR beta chain. Source study methods: Reference gene primer amplification gave nucleated cell count estimates. Assay: immunoSEQ multiplex PCR; the TCRdb copy retains only in-frame clones and omits some. That table is the source of V, J and clone size, and D and trimming were worked out from the DNA. Of around 180,000 clones in the sample, roughly 79% were seen once. This CDR3 comprises 13 residues. Trimming removed 0 bases at V and 8 bases at J, with 13 bases between. From germline, CDR1 is GTSNPN and CDR2 SVGIG (reference sequence). The entry originates in a study of blood T cell repertoires in COVID-19. Seattle patients were enrolled while actively infected and followed longitudinally.

The genes are TRBV30 and TRBJ1-2; D not resolved. The sequenced sample consisted of peripheral blood. The receptor's source is a woman aged 80 or over with COVID-19, enrolled during active disease. The CDR3 reads CAWSVQSSGGYTF. In DNA, the CDR3 is TGTGCCTGGAGTGTACAGTCCAGCGGGGGCTACACCTTC.